This T cell receptor (beta chain) is drawn from a study of regulatory T cells in long-lasting Graves disease. Findings and caveats of the study: The persistent group shared about 2,700 public clonotypes, more than the roughly 990 shared by new patients.

About this clonotype itself: Its target is unknown.

TCR beta libraries were built with iRepertoire HTBI primers and Arm-PCR of CDR3 regions. TCRdb reanalysed the multiplex PCR reads using MiXCR and keeps one entry per CDR3 protein. Of around 500,000 distinct CDR3 sequences detected, about 16% appear once; the ten largest clones hold roughly 25%. The length of the CDR3 is 13 residues. V dropped 2 bases and J dropped 6 bases, with 10 bases sitting between them. Germline loops: CDR1 SGHAT, CDR2 FQNNGV. Stated time point: newly diagnosed GD, antithyroid drugs for less than 3 months. There was RNA extracted from PBMCs, and the TCR library was made from it. The patients were drawn from one endocrinology department in Xi'an, China. These data were also reused for a study on T cells in Graves' hyperthyroidism and ophthalmopathy. From that paper: The model's output predicted ophthalmopathy at a median of roughly 6.9 months prior to onset.

V is TRBV11-2 and J is TRBJ1-2; D remains ambiguous. The clonotype comes from a woman aged 40 to 65 with Graves disease. This material consisted of peripheral blood mononuclear cells (PBMCs), taken at new diagnosis, from a patient treated with antithyroid drugs. Written as DNA, the CDR3 is TGTGCCAGCAGCTTATTAAAGTTGGATGGCTACACCTTC. Protein: CASSLLKLDGYTF.